This TCR beta chain is drawn from a study of cytomegalovirus exposure and HLA in healthy donors. Study details: Among the roughly 370 genotyped donors, 65% to 85% were placed in the Caucasian-associated ancestry cluster.

Primers: 60 Vbeta forward and 13 Jbeta reverse. Generated by immunoSEQ multiplex PCR, the TCRdb table keeps only in-frame clones and is missing some. The repertoire consists of 150,000 or so clones, with 60% to 80% occurring once and the leading ten covering roughly 6%. V lost 5 bases and J lost 4; bases outside the gene matches: 5. Per germline, CDR1 SGHVS and CDR2 FNYEAQ. The CDR3 runs to 13 residues. With respect to this clone: Its antigen is not known.

Points from the study as a whole: In a later analysis, TCR beta V- and J-gene trimming was associated with a missense DCLRE1C variant. Later analysis suggested most CMV-associated TCR beta chains were HLA-restricted.

The sequence was obtained from a man aged 35 to 55 in good health and CMV-seropositive. The sample comprised PBMCs. The V gene is TRBV7-6, the J gene TRBJ2-7, with 7 bases aligning to TRBD1. CDR3 region: CASSRTGLYEQYF. CDR3 DNA sequence: TGTGCCAGCAGCCGGACAGGACTTTACGAGCAGTACTTC.